These T cell receptor beta chains were read from a single sample in a study of cytomegalovirus exposure and HLA in healthy donors. Some clones are missing from TCRdb's copy, which holds only in-frame ones; the method was immunoSEQ multiplex PCR. The profile shows 120,000 to 150,000 clones, approximately 78% of them singletons. The sample was PBMCs. These receptors all come from a middle-aged man in good health and CMV-seropositive. Both conserved end residues are part of each CDR3. A D gene is named only where the DNA matches it firmly. Only part of the rows carry a size: once, few, many, or a class if the clone is expanded.

CDR3,DNA,D,J,V,size
CASSLTGDPGTEAFF,TGCGCCAGCAGTTTGACAGGGGATCCGGGGACTGAAGCTTTCTTT,TRBD1,TRBJ1-1,TRBV10-2,.
CASSQDLRTSGSNEQFF,TGTGCCAGCAGCCAAGATCTTCGGACTAGCGGGAGCAATGAGCAGTTCTTC,TRBD2,TRBJ2-1,TRBV4-2,.
CASSLAGGASDTQYF,TGTGCCAGCAGCTTAGCCGGTGGGGCCTCAGATACGCAGTATTTT,.,TRBJ2-3,TRBV7-2,once
CAISEGGATNEKLFF,TGTGCCATCAGTGAGGGCGGCGCAACTAATGAAAAACTGTTTTTT,.,TRBJ1-4,TRBV10-3,.
CASRDWVGSGDEQFF,TGTGCCAGCAGGGACTGGGTAGGGAGTGGAGATGAGCAGTTCTTC,.,TRBJ2-1,TRBV25-1,.
CASSREDDEQFF,TGCGCCAGCAGCCGGGAGGACGATGAGCAGTTCTTC,.,TRBJ2-1,TRBV4-1,.
CSVERLAGGGIEQFF,TGCAGCGTTGAAAGACTAGCGGGAGGAGGTATTGAGCAGTTCTTC,TRBD2,TRBJ2-1,TRBV29-1,once
CASSEGEGLGYGYTF,TGCGCCAGCAGTGAGGGGGAGGGGTTGGGGTATGGCTACACCTTC,.,TRBJ1-2,TRBV10-1,.
CASSLDRDTEVFF,TGTGCCAGCAGCCTCGACAGGGACACTGAAGTTTTCTTT,TRBD1,TRBJ1-1,TRBV7-3,.
CASSIDGTNTDTQYF,TGTGCCAGTAGTATAGACGGGACTAACACAGATACGCAGTATTTT,TRBD2,TRBJ2-3,TRBV19,.
CASKTNSNQPQHF,TGTGCCAGCAAGACAAATAGCAATCAGCCCCAGCATTTT,.,TRBJ1-5,TRBV6-1,.
CASSYIRQKTYEQYF,TGTGCCAGCAGTTATATTCGTCAGAAAACCTACGAGCAGTACTTC,.,TRBJ2-7,TRBV6-5,.
CASRPQGLGNQPQHF,TGTGCCAGCAGACCTCAGGGCCTTGGCAATCAGCCCCAGCATTTT,.,TRBJ1-5,TRBV6-1,.
CASSSRQGRGHEQYF,TGTGCCAGCAGCTCCCGACAGGGGCGAGGACACGAGCAGTACTTC,TRBD1,TRBJ2-7,TRBV14,.
CAISEGGRNYEQYF,TGTGCCATCAGTGAAGGCGGGCGGAACTACGAGCAGTACTTC,.,TRBJ2-7,TRBV10-3,.
CASTRDMGQEETQYF,TGTGCCAGCACCCGCGATATGGGTCAGGAAGAGACCCAGTACTTC,.,TRBJ2-5,TRBV6-5,few
CASNYAEDGYTF,TGTGCCAGCAACTACGCCGAGGATGGCTACACCTTC,.,TRBJ1-2,TRBV28,.
CASTSETGAMNTEAFF,TGTGCCAGTACCTCTGAGACAGGGGCCATGAACACTGAAGCTTTCTTT,TRBD1,TRBJ1-1,TRBV19,.
CATSKHLIGGNNEQFF,TGTGCCACCAGCAAACACCTCATCGGCGGAAACAATGAGCAGTTCTTC,.,TRBJ2-1,TRBV15,few
CASSPGTGGEETQYF,TGTGCCAGCAGCCCGGGGACAGGGGGCGAGGAGACCCAGTACTTC,TRBD1,TRBJ2-5,TRBV6-5,.
CASSYQGFSQHF,TGTGCCAGCAGCTACCAGGGCTTCTCCCAGCATTTT,.,TRBJ1-5,TRBV28,.
CASSFQGYEQFF,TGTGCCAGCAGCTTCCAGGGCTATGAGCAGTTCTTC,.,TRBJ2-1,TRBV5-6,.
CASSLGGSTEAFF,TGTGCCAGCAGTTTAGGAGGGAGCACTGAAGCTTTCTTT,.,TRBJ1-1,TRBV27,.
CSVGLAGIYNEQFF,TGCAGCGTCGGCCTAGCGGGCATTTACAATGAGCAGTTCTTC,TRBD2,TRBJ2-1,TRBV29-1,.
CASMARLNTEAFF,TGTGCCAGCATGGCCAGGTTGAACACTGAAGCTTTCTTT,.,TRBJ1-1,TRBV11-1,once
CASRPGAVSEQYF,TGTGCAAGTCGCCCGGGAGCGGTGAGCGAGCAGTACTTC,.,TRBJ2-7,TRBV12-2,.
CASRSYVGETQYF,TGCGCCAGCAGGAGCTACGTCGGTGAGACCCAGTACTTC,.,TRBJ2-5,TRBV5-1,.
CASSLLGGYGYTF,TGTGCCAGCAGTTTATTAGGGGGCTATGGCTACACCTTC,.,TRBJ1-2,TRBV27,.
CASSRGEDQPQHF,TGTGCCAGCTCACGGGGGGAGGATCAGCCCCAGCATTTT,.,TRBJ1-5,TRBV18,.
CAWGSGSTDTQYF,TGTGCCTGGGGATCGGGAAGCACAGATACGCAGTATTTT,.,TRBJ2-3,TRBV30,.
CASSLQGTYEQYF,TGTGCCAGCAGCCTCCAGGGCACCTACGAGCAGTACTTC,.,TRBJ2-7,TRBV2,many
CSSSLSGTSGSTDTQYF,TGTTCCAGCAGCTTAAGCGGGACTAGCGGGAGTACAGATACGCAGTATTTT,TRBD2,TRBJ2-3,TRBV7-9,.
CASSSRQGENSPLHF,TGTGCCAGCAGCTCTCGACAGGGAGAGAATTCACCCCTCCACTTT,TRBD1,TRBJ1-6,TRBV7-6,.
CASSRKGQGGYEQFF,TGTGCCAGCAGCCGAAAGGGACAGGGGGGGTATGAGCAGTTCTTC,TRBD1,TRBJ2-1,TRBV14,.
CASGIGQGASGYTF,TGTGCTAGTGGGATAGGACAGGGGGCGTCGGGCTACACCTTC,TRBD1,TRBJ1-2,TRBV12-5,.
CASSANPGANVLTF,TGTGCCAGCAGTGCGAATCCTGGGGCCAACGTCCTGACTTTC,.,TRBJ2-6,TRBV6-5,few
CASTRQINQPQHF,TGTGCCAGCACACGACAGATCAATCAGCCCCAGCATTTT,.,TRBJ1-5,TRBV6-6,.
CSSSLKGTGRNTEAFF,TGTTCCAGCAGCTTAAAGGGGACAGGCCGGAACACTGAAGCTTTCTTT,TRBD1,TRBJ1-1,TRBV7-9,once
CASSKGIAGEGEQYF,TGTGCCAGCAGTAAGGGAATAGCGGGAGAGGGTGAGCAGTACTTC,TRBD2,TRBJ2-7,TRBV6-5,.
CASSRQPTGELFF,TGTGCCAGCAGTCGACAGCCCACCGGGGAGCTGTTTTTT,.,TRBJ2-2,TRBV6-5,.
CASSNEPGLVLDDNEQFF,TGCGCCAGCAGCAACGAACCGGGACTAGTTTTAGACGACAATGAGCAGTTCTTC,TRBD2,TRBJ2-1,TRBV5-1,.